The present entry profiles one T cell receptor (beta chain) with its context. Its specificity is unknown. The germline V gene has CDR1 SGHVS and CDR2 FNYEAQ. Trimming left V 5 bases short and J 3 bases short, with 26 bases between. This CDR3 contains 19 residues. PCR amplification relied on 60 Vbeta primers (plus 13 Jbeta primers). Original processing notes: There were about 80 million unique TCR beta chains by a later count, and around 10 million of them were shared. Sequencing used immunoSEQ multiplex PCR; TCRdb keeps in-frame clones, though not all of them. D and trimming come from the DNA, and the V and J calls and clone size come from that table. The table lists 100,000 to 150,000 clones, around 76% of them singletons. The data are from a study of cytomegalovirus exposure and HLA in healthy donors. Whole-study results and caveats: Associated with HLA alleles at 0.05 false discovery rate in a later analysis were over 15,000 TCR beta sequences. Accurate prediction of HLA-A and HLA-B alleles (for most subjects) was reportedly achieved from TCR beta sequences.

The chain couples TRBV7-6 to TRBJ1-3; perhaps TRBD1 as D (6 bases). Sequencing input: PBMCs. This clonotype was obtained from a woman aged 45-59 years in good health and CMV-seronegative. DNA for the CDR3: TGTGCCAGCAGCCGCCTGGTGACAGGCCAGCATTCGTTTGGAAACACCATATATTTT. Its translation is CASSRLVTGQHSFGNTIYF.